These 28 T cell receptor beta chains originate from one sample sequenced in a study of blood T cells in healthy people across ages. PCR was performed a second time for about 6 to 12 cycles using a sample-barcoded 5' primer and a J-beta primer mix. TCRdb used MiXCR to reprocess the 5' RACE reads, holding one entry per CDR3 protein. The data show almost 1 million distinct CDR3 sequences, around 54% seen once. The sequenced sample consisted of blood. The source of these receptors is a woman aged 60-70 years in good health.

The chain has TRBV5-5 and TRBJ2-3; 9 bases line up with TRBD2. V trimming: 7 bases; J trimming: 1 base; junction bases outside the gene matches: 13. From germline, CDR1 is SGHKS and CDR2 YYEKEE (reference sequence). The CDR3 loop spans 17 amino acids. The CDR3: CASPPAGGRSGTDTQYF. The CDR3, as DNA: TGTGCCAGCCCCCCCGCGGGAGGGAGGTCGGGCACAGATACGCAGTATTTT.

DNA for the CDR3: TGTGCCAGCAGCTTCCCTCGACTAGCGGGAGAGGGGAAGTACTTC. Its protein product is CASSFPRLAGEGKYF. V usage is TRBV7-2 and J usage is TRBJ2-5; TRBD2 agrees at 12 bases. V lost 3 bases, J lost 12 bases, and 11 bases stayed unmatched. The CDR3 is made up of 15 amino acids. Germline V gene lookup returns CDR1 SGHTA and CDR2 FQGNSA.

CDR3 in amino acids: CSAREEGTGSYGYTF. DNA of the CDR3: TGCAGTGCTAGAGAAGAAGGGACAGGGTCCTATGGCTACACCTTC. The chain joins TRBV20-1 to TRBJ1-2, with TRBD1 identical over 9 bases. V lost 0 bases and J lost 4; bases outside the gene matches: 6. The germline CDR1 and CDR2 sequences are DFQATT and SNEGSKA (reference sequence). The CDR3 contains 15 residues.

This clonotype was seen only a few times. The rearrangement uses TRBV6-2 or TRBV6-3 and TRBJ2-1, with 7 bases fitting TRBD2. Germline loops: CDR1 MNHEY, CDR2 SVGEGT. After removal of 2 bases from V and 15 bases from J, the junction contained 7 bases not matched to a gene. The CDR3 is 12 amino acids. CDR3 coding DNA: TGTGCCAGCAGTTACGGGGCGGGAGTGCTGTTCTTC. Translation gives CASSYGAGVLFF.

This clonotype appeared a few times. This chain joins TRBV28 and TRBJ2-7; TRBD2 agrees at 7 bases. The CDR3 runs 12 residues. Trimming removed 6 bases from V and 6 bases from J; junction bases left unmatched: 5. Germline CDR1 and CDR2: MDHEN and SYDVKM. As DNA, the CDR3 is TGTGCCAGCAGCGAGCGGGATCGCGAGCAGTACTTC. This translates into CASSERDREQYF.

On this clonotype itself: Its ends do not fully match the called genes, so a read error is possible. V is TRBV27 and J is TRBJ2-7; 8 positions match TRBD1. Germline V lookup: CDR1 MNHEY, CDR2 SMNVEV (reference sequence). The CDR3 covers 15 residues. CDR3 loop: CTSSHGGQGVYEQYF. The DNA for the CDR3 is TGTACCAGCAGCCACGGCGGACAGGGAGTCTACGAGCAGTACTTC.

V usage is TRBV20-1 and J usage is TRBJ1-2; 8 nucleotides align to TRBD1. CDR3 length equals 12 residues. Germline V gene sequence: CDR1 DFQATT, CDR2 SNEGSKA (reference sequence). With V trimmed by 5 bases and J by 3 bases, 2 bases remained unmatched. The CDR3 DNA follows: TGCAGTGCTGAGGACAGGGACTATGGCTACACCTTC. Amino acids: CSAEDRDYGYTF.

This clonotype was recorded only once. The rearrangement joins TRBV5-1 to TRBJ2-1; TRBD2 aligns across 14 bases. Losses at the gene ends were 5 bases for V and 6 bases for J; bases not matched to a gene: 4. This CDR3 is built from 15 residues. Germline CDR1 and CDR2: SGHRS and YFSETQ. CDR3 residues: CASRSTSGRANEQFF. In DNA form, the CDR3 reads TGCGCCAGCAGGTCGACTAGCGGGAGGGCCAATGAGCAGTTCTTC.

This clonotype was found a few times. CDR3: CASRSGTVNYEQYF. Written as DNA, the CDR3 is TGTGCCAGCAGGTCCGGGACTGTAAACTACGAGCAGTACTTC. This sequence joins TRBV6-5 and TRBJ2-7; D might be TRBD2 (6 bases). CDR1 and CDR2 (germline): MNHEY, SVGAGI. Trimming removed 6 bases at V and 3 bases at J, with 15 bases between. CDR3 length: 14 amino acids.

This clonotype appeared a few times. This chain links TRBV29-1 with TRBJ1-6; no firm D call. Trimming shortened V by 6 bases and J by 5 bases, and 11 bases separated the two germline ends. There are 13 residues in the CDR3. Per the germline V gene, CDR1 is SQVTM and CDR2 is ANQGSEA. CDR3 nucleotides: TGCAGCGTCCGGGAAGCAAATAATTCACCCCTCCACTTT. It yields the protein CSVREANNSPLHF.

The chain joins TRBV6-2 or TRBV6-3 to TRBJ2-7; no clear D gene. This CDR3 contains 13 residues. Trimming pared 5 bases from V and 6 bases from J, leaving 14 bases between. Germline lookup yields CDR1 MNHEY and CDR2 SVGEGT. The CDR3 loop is CASSPPRMGEQYF. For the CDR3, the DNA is TGTGCCAGCAGTCCCCCCCGCATGGGCGAGCAGTACTTC.

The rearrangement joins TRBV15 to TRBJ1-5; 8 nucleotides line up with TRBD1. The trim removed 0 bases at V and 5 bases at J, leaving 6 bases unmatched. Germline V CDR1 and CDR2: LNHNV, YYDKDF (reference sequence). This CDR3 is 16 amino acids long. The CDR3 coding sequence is TGTGCCACCAGCAGAGATGACAGGGGAGGTTATCAGCCCCAGCATTTT. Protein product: CATSRDDRGGYQPQHF. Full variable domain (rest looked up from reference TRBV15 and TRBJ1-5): DAMVIQNPRYQVTQFGKPVTLSCSQTLNHNVMYWYQQKSSQAPKLLFHYYDKDFNNEADTPDNFQSRRPNTSFCFLDIRSPGLGDTAMYLCATSRDDRGGYQPQHFGDGTRLSIL.

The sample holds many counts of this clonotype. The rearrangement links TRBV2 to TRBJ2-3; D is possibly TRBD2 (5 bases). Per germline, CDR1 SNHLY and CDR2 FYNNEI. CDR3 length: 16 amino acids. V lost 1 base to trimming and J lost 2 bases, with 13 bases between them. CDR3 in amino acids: CASSEGGGGTTDTQYF. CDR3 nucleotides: TGTGCCAGCAGTGAAGGAGGAGGAGGAACCACAGATACGCAGTATTTT. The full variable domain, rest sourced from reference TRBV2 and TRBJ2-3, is EPEVTQTPSHQVTQMGQEVILRCVPISNHLYFYWYRQILGQKVEFLVSFYNNEISEKSEIFDDQFSVERPDGSNFTLKIRSTKLEDSAMYFCASSEGGGGTTDTQYFGPGTRLTVL.

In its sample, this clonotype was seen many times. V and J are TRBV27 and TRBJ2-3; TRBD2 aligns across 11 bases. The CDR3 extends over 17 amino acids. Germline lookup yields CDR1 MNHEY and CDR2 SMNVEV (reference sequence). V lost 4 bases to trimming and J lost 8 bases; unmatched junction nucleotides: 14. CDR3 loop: CASSSHSTSGARATQYF. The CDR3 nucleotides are TGTGCCAGCAGTTCCCACTCGACTAGCGGGGCCAGAGCTACGCAGTATTTT.

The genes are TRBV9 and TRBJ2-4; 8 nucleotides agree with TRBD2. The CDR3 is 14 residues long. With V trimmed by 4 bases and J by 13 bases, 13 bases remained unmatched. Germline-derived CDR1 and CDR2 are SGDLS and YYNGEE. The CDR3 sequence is CASSPQSGSWEQYF. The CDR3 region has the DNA TGTGCCAGCAGCCCCCAGAGCGGGAGCTGGGAGCAGTACTTC.

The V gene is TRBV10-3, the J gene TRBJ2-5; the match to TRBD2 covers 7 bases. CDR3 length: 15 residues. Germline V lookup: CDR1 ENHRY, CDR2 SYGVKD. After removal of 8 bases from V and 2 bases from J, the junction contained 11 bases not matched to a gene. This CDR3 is CAIATGTTRQETQYF. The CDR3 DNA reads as TGTGCCATCGCCACCGGGACTACCAGACAAGAGACCCAGTACTTC.

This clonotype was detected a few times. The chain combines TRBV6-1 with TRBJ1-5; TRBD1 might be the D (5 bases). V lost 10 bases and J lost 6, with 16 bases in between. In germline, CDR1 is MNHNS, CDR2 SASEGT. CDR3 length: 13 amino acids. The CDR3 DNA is TGTGCCACTCTAAACGGGGGAGCTCAGCCCCAGCATTTT. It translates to CATLNGGAQPQHF.

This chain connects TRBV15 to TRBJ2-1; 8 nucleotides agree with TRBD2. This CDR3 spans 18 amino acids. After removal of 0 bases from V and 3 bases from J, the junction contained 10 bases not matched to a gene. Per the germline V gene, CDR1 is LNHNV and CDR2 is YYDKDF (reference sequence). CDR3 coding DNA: TGTGCCACCAGCAGAGACGGGACTAGGGCCTCTCTCTACAATGAGCAGTTCTTC. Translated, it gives CATSRDGTRASLYNEQFF.

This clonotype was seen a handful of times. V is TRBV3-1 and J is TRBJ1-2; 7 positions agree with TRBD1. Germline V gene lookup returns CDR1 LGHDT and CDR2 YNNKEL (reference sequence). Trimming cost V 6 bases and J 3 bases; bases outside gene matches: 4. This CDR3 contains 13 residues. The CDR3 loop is CASRQGFDYGYTF. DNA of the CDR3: TGTGCCAGCAGACAGGGGTTTGACTATGGCTACACCTTC.

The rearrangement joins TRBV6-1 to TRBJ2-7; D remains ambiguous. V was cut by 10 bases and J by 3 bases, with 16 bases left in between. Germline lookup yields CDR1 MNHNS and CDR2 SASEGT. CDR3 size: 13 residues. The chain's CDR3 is CANARSPYYEQYF. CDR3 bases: TGTGCCAATGCGAGATCCCCCTACTACGAGCAGTACTTC.

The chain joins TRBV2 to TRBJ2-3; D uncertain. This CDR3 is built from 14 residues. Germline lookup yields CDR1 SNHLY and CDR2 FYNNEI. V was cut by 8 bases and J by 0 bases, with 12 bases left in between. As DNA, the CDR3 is TGTGCCAGCTTTTGGGCATCTAGCACAGATACGCAGTATTTT. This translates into CASFWASSTDTQYF. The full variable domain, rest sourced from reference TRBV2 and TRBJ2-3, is EPEVTQTPSHQVTQMGQEVILRCVPISNHLYFYWYRQILGQKVEFLVSFYNNEISEKSEIFDDQFSVERPDGSNFTLKIRSTKLEDSAMYFCASFWASSTDTQYFGPGTRLTVL.

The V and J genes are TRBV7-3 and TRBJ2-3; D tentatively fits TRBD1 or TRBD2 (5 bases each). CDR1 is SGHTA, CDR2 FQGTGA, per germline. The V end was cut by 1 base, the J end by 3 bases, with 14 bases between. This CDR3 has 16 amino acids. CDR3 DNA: TGTGCCAGCAGCTTAAATGTGGGACCGCGGACAGATACGCAGTATTTT. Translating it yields CASSLNVGPRTDTQYF.

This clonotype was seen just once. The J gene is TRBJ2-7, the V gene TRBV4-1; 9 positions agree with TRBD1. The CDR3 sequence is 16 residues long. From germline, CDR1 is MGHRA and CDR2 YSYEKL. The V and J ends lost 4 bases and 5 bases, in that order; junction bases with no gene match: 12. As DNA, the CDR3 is TGCGCCAGCAGCCTATATCCCGGGACAGGGAGCCACGAGCAGTACTTC. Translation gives CASSLYPGTGSHEQYF.

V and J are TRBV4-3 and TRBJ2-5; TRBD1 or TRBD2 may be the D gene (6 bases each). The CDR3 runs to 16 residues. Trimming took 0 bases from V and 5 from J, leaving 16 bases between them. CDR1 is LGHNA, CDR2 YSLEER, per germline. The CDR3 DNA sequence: TGCGCCAGCAGCCAAGAAGGGGGGCGCAGGGGTGAGACCCAGTACTTC. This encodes CASSQEGGRRGETQYF.

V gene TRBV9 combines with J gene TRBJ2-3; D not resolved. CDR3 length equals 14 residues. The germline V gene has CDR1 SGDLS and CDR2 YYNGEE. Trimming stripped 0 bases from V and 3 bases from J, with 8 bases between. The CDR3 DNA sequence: TGTGCCAGCAGCGTAGAGGGCACGACAGATACGCAGTATTTT. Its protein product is CASSVEGTTDTQYF. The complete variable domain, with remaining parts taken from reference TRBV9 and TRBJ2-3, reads DSGVTQTPKHLITATGQRVTLRCSPRSGDLSVYWYQQSLDQGLQFLIQYYNGEERAKGNILERFSAQQFPDLHSELNLSSLELGDSALYFCASSVEGTTDTQYFGPGTRLTVL.

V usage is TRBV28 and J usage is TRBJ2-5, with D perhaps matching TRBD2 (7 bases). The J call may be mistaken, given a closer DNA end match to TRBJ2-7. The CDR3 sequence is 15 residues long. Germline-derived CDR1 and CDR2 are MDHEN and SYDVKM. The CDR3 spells CASSRGGGAAYEQYF. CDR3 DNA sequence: TGTGCCAGCAGTAGAGGTGGGGGGGCCGCCTACGAGCAGTACTTC.

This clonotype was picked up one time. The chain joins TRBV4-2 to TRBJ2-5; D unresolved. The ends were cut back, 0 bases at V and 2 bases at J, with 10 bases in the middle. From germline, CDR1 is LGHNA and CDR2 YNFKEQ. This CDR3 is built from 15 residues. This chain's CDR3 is CASSQDINLQETQYF. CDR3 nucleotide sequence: TGTGCCAGCAGCCAAGATATAAATCTTCAAGAGACCCAGTACTTC.

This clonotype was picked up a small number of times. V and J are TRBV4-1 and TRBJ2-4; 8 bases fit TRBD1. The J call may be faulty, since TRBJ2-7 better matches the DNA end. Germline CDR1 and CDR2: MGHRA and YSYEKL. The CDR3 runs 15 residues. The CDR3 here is CASSATGQVATEQYF. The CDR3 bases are TGCGCCAGCAGCGCGACGGGACAGGTCGCTACCGAGCAGTACTTC.